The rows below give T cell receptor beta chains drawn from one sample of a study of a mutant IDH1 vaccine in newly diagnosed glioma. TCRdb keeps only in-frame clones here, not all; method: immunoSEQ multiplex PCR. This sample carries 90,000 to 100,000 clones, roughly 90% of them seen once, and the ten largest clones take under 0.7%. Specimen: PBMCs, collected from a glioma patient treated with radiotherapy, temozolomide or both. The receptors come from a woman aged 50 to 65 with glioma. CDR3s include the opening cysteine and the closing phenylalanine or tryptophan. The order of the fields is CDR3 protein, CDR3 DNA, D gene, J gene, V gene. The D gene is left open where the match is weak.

CDR3aa: CASSPLRGGGEQYF
CDR3nt: TGTGCCAGCAGCCCCCTCCGTGGCGGTGGTGAGCAGTACTTC
d_gene: NA
j_gene: TRBJ2-7
v_gene: TRBV11-2

CDR3aa: CASSTETLYNEQFF
CDR3nt: TGTGCCAGCAGCACGGAAACCCTCTACAATGAGCAGTTCTTC
d_gene: NA
j_gene: TRBJ2-1
v_gene: TRBV7-2

CDR3aa: CASSDRTSNEQFF
CDR3nt: TGTGCCAGCAGTGACCGGACTAGCAATGAGCAGTTCTTC
d_gene: TRBD2
j_gene: TRBJ2-1
v_gene: TRBV6-5

CDR3aa: CAISEAPTSYGYTF
CDR3nt: TGTGCCATCAGTGAGGCCCCGACTTCCTATGGCTACACCTTC
d_gene: NA
j_gene: TRBJ1-2
v_gene: TRBV10-3

CDR3aa: CASSLGPGYEQYF
CDR3nt: TGTGCCAGCAGTTTAGGGCCGGGGTACGAGCAGTACTTC
d_gene: NA
j_gene: TRBJ2-7
v_gene: TRBV27

CDR3aa: CSAGQGDTQYF
CDR3nt: TGCAGTGCTGGCCAAGGAGATACGCAGTATTTT
d_gene: NA
j_gene: TRBJ2-3
v_gene: TRBV20-1

CDR3aa: CSVGGTSTRSYNEQFF
CDR3nt: TGCAGCGTGGGGGGGACTAGCACGCGCTCCTACAATGAGCAGTTCTTC
d_gene: TRBD2
j_gene: TRBJ2-1
v_gene: TRBV29-1

CDR3aa: CASSRTGYQPQHF
CDR3nt: TGTGCCAGCAGTAGGACAGGTTATCAGCCCCAGCATTTT
d_gene: TRBD1
j_gene: TRBJ1-5
v_gene: TRBV27

CDR3aa: CASSSDLAGSYNEQFF
CDR3nt: TGTGCCAGCAGTTCCGATCTAGCGGGAAGCTACAATGAGCAGTTCTTC
d_gene: TRBD2
j_gene: TRBJ2-1
v_gene: TRBV27

CDR3aa: CAISVGSGTPYNEQFF
CDR3nt: TGTGCCATCAGTGTAGGTAGCGGGACCCCCTACAATGAGCAGTTCTTC
d_gene: TRBD2
j_gene: TRBJ2-1
v_gene: TRBV10-3